This T cell receptor beta chain was recovered during a study of blood T cell repertoires in COVID-19. The germline gives CDR1 MNHEY, CDR2 SVGEGT. Trimming cost V 5 bases and J 5 bases; bases outside gene matches: 8. The CDR3 is made up of 14 amino acids. TCRdb keeps only in-frame clones here, not all; method: immunoSEQ multiplex PCR. The sample lists about 170,000 clones, roughly 84% occurring once. Sequenced input: peripheral blood. The chain couples TRBV6-2 or TRBV6-3 to TRBJ1-1, with TRBD1 matching over 7 bases. This sequence originates from a man aged 70 or older with active or convalescent COVID-19. Here the CDR3 reads CASSRRQGRTEAFF. As DNA, the CDR3 is TGTGCCAGCAGTCGGCGACAGGGTAGGACTGAAGCTTTCTTT.